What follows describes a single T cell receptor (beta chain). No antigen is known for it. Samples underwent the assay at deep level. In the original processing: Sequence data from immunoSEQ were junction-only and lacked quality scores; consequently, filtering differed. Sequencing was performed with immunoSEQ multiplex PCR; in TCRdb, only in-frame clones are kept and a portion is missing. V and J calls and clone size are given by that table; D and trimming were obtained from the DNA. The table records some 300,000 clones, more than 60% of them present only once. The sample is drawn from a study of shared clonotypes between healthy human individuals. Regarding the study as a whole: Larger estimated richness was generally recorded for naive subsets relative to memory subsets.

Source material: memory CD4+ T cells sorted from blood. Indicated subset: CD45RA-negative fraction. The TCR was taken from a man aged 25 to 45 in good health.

CDR3 nucleotides: TGTGCCAGCAGGTGGACCGGGACAGGTGGCGATGGCTACACCTTC. As protein: CASRWTGTGGDGYTF. This rearrangement joins TRBV7-2 to TRBJ1-2; 8 bases agree with TRBD1. There are 15 residues in the CDR3. With V trimmed by 6 bases and J by 6 bases, 12 bases remained unmatched. Germline values: CDR1 SGHTA, CDR2 FQGNSA.